Below are 23 T cell receptor beta chains sequenced from a single sample in a study of blood T cell repertoires in COVID-19. Assay used: immunoSEQ multiplex PCR; TCRdb lists only in-frame clones, some missing. The sample shows roughly 500,000 clones, roughly 89% of them seen only once. The specimen was peripheral blood. The receptor source for this set is a young man with COVID-19, enrolled during active disease.

The genes are TRBV6-2 or TRBV6-3 and TRBJ1-1; TRBD1 aligns across 8 bases. The length of the CDR3 is 19 residues. Germline-derived CDR1 and CDR2 are MNHEY and SVGEGT. The V gene end was trimmed by 0 bases and the J gene end by 2 bases; junction bases not matched to a gene: 14. CDR3 sequence: CASSYSGQGEWSLNTEAFF. The CDR3 DNA is TGTGCCAGCAGTTACTCAGGACAGGGAGAGTGGAGTCTAAACACTGAAGCTTTCTTT.

This chain joins TRBV12-3 or TRBV12-4 and TRBJ1-2; 10 positions agree with TRBD1. The CDR3 is 13 residues long. The junction had 1 base not matched to a gene; V was cut back by 3 bases and J by 6 bases. In DNA, the CDR3 is TGTGCCAGCAGTTTGACAGGGGGCAATGGCTACACCTTC. It yields the protein CASSLTGGNGYTF.

V is TRBV7-3 and J is TRBJ2-4; maybe TRBD2 (6 bases). CDR1 is SGHTA, CDR2 FQGTGA, per germline. There are 15 residues in the CDR3. Between the trimmed V and J ends, which lost 5 bases and 3 bases, there was a span of 14 bases. CDR3 sequence: CASSLTRTGKNIQYF. The CDR3 DNA is TGTGCCAGCAGCCTGACTAGAACCGGCAAAAACATTCAGTACTTC.

The gene calls are TRBV12-3 or TRBV12-4 and TRBJ2-1; no reliable D call. V was pared by 5 bases and J by 9 bases, with 11 bases between. The length of the CDR3 is 12 residues. The CDR3 sequence is CASSIGSGEQFF. The DNA of the CDR3 is TGTGCCAGCAGTATTGGTTCGGGTGAGCAGTTCTTC.

This clone was seen just once. The CDR3 spells CAWSVGPSSYNSPLHF. The CDR3, as DNA: TGTGCCTGGAGTGTGGGGCCCAGCTCCTATAATTCACCCCTCCACTTT. This chain links TRBV30 with TRBJ1-6; tentative D call: TRBD1 (5 bases). There are 16 residues in the CDR3. The ends were cut back, 0 bases at V and 0 bases at J, with 9 bases in the middle. Germline loops: CDR1 GTSNPN, CDR2 SVGIG (reference sequence).

With regard to this clone: This sample also contains other DNA sequences that code for the same CDR3. This chain joins TRBV6-5 and TRBJ1-5; a weak D match, TRBD1 (6 bases). Germline loops: CDR1 MNHEY, CDR2 SVGAGI. The germline V and J ends were trimmed by 2 bases and 7 bases, with 9 bases remaining between them. The CDR3 length is 13 residues. CDR3 nucleotide sequence: TGTGCCAGCAGTTACACAGGGAACCAGCCCCAGCATTTT. It specifies CASSYTGNQPQHF.

The gene calls are TRBV24-1 and TRBJ2-5; TRBD1 matches 8 bases. The V gene's germline CDR1 is KGHDR and CDR2 SFDVKD. The V gene end was trimmed by 4 bases and the J gene end by 0 bases; junction bases not matched to a gene: 6. The CDR3 has 16 amino acids. This CDR3 is CATSEPRTGHQETQYF. The CDR3 DNA is TGTGCCACCAGTGAGCCCCGGACAGGGCACCAAGAGACCCAGTACTTC.

The V and J genes are TRBV7-4 and TRBJ1-5, with no clear D. The CDR3 loop spans 17 amino acids. V was shortened by 5 bases and J by 2 bases, with 19 bases between the two germline ends. Germline V CDR1 and CDR2: SGHVT, SQSDAQ. CDR3 protein: CASSPHAGRDGNQPQHF. The CDR3 nucleotides read TGTGCCAGCAGCCCCCACGCGGGGAGGGATGGCAATCAGCCCCAGCATTTT.

DNA of the CDR3: TGTGCCAGCAGTTACGGTCCGGGGAGCTCCTACGAGCAGTACTTC. Translating gives CASSYGPGSSYEQYF. J is TRBJ2-7 and V is TRBV6-5; D might be TRBD2 (5 bases). Germline CDR1 reads MNHEY; CDR2 reads SVGAGI. V lost 2 bases and J lost 0, with 11 bases in between. This CDR3 contains 15 residues.

This chain uses TRBV4-1 with TRBJ2-3; D not resolved. This CDR3 region has 14 residues. V was trimmed by 0 bases and J by 2 bases, leaving 6 bases between them. CDR1 MGHRA and CDR2 YSYEKL come from the germline V gene. In DNA, the CDR3 is TGCGCCAGCAGCCAAGATCCCAACACAGATACGCAGTATTTT. Translating gives CASSQDPNTDTQYF.

This chain links TRBV5-1 with TRBJ1-4; the D is unclear. This CDR3 is built from 14 residues. Germline V CDR1 and CDR2: SGHRS, YFSETQ. The germline V and J ends were trimmed by 0 bases and 8 bases, with 11 bases remaining between them. Here the CDR3 DNA reads TGCGCCAGCAGCTTGGAGACCAGCGGGGAAAAACTGTTTTTT. This sequence encodes CASSLETSGEKLFF.

The J gene is TRBJ1-6, the V gene TRBV7-8, with 7 bases lining up with TRBD1. The V segment lost 5 bases and the J segment 8 bases; nucleotides outside the gene matches: 9. Germline CDR1 and CDR2: SGHVS and FQNEAQ. The CDR3 length is 15 residues. CDR3 amino acids: CASSVGQVRDSPLHF. The CDR3 region has the DNA TGTGCCAGCAGCGTCGGACAGGTCCGGGATTCACCCCTCCACTTT.

The chain combines TRBV5-4 with TRBJ2-3; D remains unclear. Trimming removed 0 bases from V and 0 bases from J, with 8 bases in between. The CDR3 sequence is 15 residues long. The V gene's germline CDR1 is SGHNT and CDR2 YYREEE (reference sequence). CDR3 in DNA: TGTGCCAGCAGCTTGGGCGGCGCTAGCACAGATACGCAGTATTTT. Translation gives CASSLGGASTDTQYF.

The V call is TRBV19, the J call TRBJ1-6; no definite D call. Per the germline V gene, CDR1 is LNHDA and CDR2 is SQIVND (reference sequence). Trimming shortened V by 5 bases and J by 1 base, and 12 bases separated the two germline ends. The CDR3 is 16 residues long. CDR3 residues: CASSSPPGSYNSPLHF. CDR3 coding DNA: TGTGCCAGTAGTTCGCCCCCAGGTTCCTATAATTCACCCCTCCACTTT.

V is TRBV10-1 and J is TRBJ2-1; 9 bases agree with TRBD2. The CDR3 sequence is 19 residues long. V lost 2 bases and J lost 5; bases outside the gene matches: 16. The germline V gene encodes CDR1 WNHNN and CDR2 SYGVQD (reference sequence). The CDR3 DNA follows: TGCGCCAGCAGTGAGGGCAGATCTATCCAAAGACTAGCGGACAATGAGCAGTTCTTC. It translates to CASSEGRSIQRLADNEQFF.

The chain uses TRBV27 and TRBJ2-1; 9 bases match TRBD1. V gave up 0 bases and J gave up 1 base; unmatched junction bases: 1. The CDR3 loop spans 16 amino acids. Germline V gene sequence: CDR1 MNHEY, CDR2 SMNVEV (reference sequence). CDR3 sequence reads: CASSLSDRGSYNEQFF. The CDR3 region has the DNA TGTGCCAGCAGTTTATCAGACAGGGGGTCCTACAATGAGCAGTTCTTC.

J is TRBJ1-6 and V is TRBV6-5; unclear D gene. The CDR3 is 13 amino acids. Trimming took 5 bases from V and 9 from J, leaving 11 bases between them. Germline V gives CDR1 MNHEY, CDR2 SVGAGI. CDR3 sequence reads: CASSTRSGSPLHF. The CDR3 DNA reads as TGTGCCAGCAGTACGCGGTCGGGTTCACCCCTCCACTTT.

The CDR3 loop is CASSYVSGPYEQYF. DNA of the CDR3: TGTGCCAGCAGTTACGTTAGCGGGCCCTACGAGCAGTACTTC. The J gene is TRBJ2-7, the V gene TRBV6-2 or TRBV6-3, with 7 bases matching TRBD2. J was trimmed by 2 bases and V by 2 bases; bases with no gene match: 3. The CDR3 covers 14 residues. CDR1 is MNHEY, CDR2 SVGEGT, per germline.

Details on this clone: This same CDR3 is encoded by further DNA sequences in the sample. J is TRBJ1-5 and V is TRBV5-4; D unclear. V was cut by 5 bases and J by 4 bases, with 10 bases left in between. The CDR3 contains 13 residues. CDR1 and CDR2 from the germline V gene are SGHNT and YYREEE (reference sequence). The CDR3 loop is CASSPGSNQPQHF. In nucleotides, the CDR3 is TGTGCCAGCAGTCCCGGGTCAAATCAGCCCCAGCATTTT.

The chain couples TRBV7-6 to TRBJ2-1, with D tentatively TRBD2 (6 bases). Trimming shortened V by 0 bases and J by 8 bases, and 8 bases separated the two germline ends. CDR1 is SGHVS and CDR2 is FNYEAQ in the germline V gene. This CDR3 has 13 residues. The CDR3 nucleotides are TGTGCCAGCAGCTTAGCGAAGCGGGATGAGCAGTTCTTC. Translated: CASSLAKRDEQFF.

This chain uses TRBV2 with TRBJ1-1; D is unresolved. With 6 bases removed from V and 4 bases from J, the gap between germline ends came to 15 bases. Per the germline V gene, CDR1 is SNHLY and CDR2 is FYNNEI. The CDR3 loop spans 14 amino acids. The CDR3 loop is CASSGPIAGTEAFF. CDR3 bases: TGTGCCAGCAGCGGACCGATTGCGGGCACTGAAGCTTTCTTT.

The genes are TRBV4-1 and TRBJ2-5, with a weak D call TRBD2 (6 bases). The CDR3 length is 15 residues. CDR1 and CDR2 from the germline V gene are MGHRA and YSYEKL. With 3 bases removed from V and 4 bases from J, the gap between germline ends came to 15 bases. This chain's CDR3 is CASSQAEGALETQYF. DNA for the CDR3: TGCGCCAGCAGCCAGGCGGAGGGAGCGTTAGAGACCCAGTACTTC.

This rearrangement joins TRBV6-5 to TRBJ2-3, with TRBD1 identical over 8 bases. J was trimmed by 7 bases and V by 8 bases; bases with no gene match: 5. The germline V gene has CDR1 MNHEY and CDR2 SVGAGI. The CDR3 spans 12 residues. CDR3 in amino acids: CASRTGLYTQYF. CDR3 DNA: TGTGCCAGCCGGACAGGGTTGTATACGCAGTATTTT.